Listed below are T cell receptor beta chains from one sample, sequenced in a study of naive and memory T cell subsets. TCRdb independently ran MiXCR on the UMI-ligation and nested PCR reads; one entry per CDR3 protein. The sample has around 90,000 distinct CDR3 sequences; roughly 7% are singletons. Sequenced sample: central memory CD4+ T cells from blood. These receptors all stem from a human donor in good health. The CDR3 runs from the conserved cysteine through the conserved F or W. Fields, in order: J gene, V gene, clone size, D gene, CDR3 DNA, CDR3 protein. A D gene is named only where the DNA matches it firmly. Part of the rows lack a size; the others show once, few, many or a class for expanded clones.

TRBJ2-3	TRBV2	NA	TRBD2	TGTGCCAGTGCCGGCAAGGGGACTAGCGCAGATACGCAGTATTTT	CASAGKGTSADTQYF
TRBJ1-1	TRBV12-3/TRBV12-4	many	NA	TGTGCCAGCAGTCCATCCGGGACAAAGGGGACTGAAGCTTTCTTT	CASSPSGTKGTEAFF
TRBJ2-7	TRBV9	NA	TRBD1	TGTGCCAGCAGTCTGGACAGGGGGTACGAGCAGTACTTC	CASSLDRGYEQYF
TRBJ1-4	TRBV28	many	NA	TGTGCCAGCAGTTTTATCTCAGAAAAACTGTTTTTT	CASSFISEKLFF
TRBJ2-4	TRBV15	many	NA	TGTGCCACCAGCAGAGAGCAGGGCTTTCCGGGCATTCAGTACTTC	CATSREQGFPGIQYF
TRBJ2-1	TRBV11-1	many	TRBD1	TGTGCCAGCAGCTTAGAAGTTCGCGCAGGGGGTGAGCAGTTCTTC	CASSLEVRAGGEQFF
TRBJ2-3	TRBV7-2	few	NA	TGTGCCAGCAGCAGGTCGGGGGTCACAGATACGCAGTATTTT	CASSRSGVTDTQYF
TRBJ1-1	TRBV7-9	few	NA	TGTGCCGGCGCCCGAACGGAGTCCAACACTGAAGCTTTCTTT	CAGARTESNTEAFF
TRBJ1-6	TRBV4-3	many	NA	TGCGCCAGCAGCCAAGATACGAATTCACCCCTCCACTTT	CASSQDTNSPLHF
TRBJ1-3	TRBV15	many	TRBD1	TGTGCCACCAGCACTTGGAAAGGCTTGACAGGGAGCTCTGGAAACACCATATATTTT	CATSTWKGLTGSSGNTIYF
TRBJ2-3	TRBV7-3	many	NA	TGTGCCAGCAGCTTAACATCGGGGGATACGCAGTATTTT	CASSLTSGDTQYF
TRBJ1-5	TRBV28	many	NA	TGTGCCAGCGGGAGGTATGGGGCGAGCAATCAGCCCCAGCATTTT	CASGRYGASNQPQHF
TRBJ2-5	TRBV18	few	TRBD2	TGTGCCAGCTCACCACAGCGGGGAGAGACCCAGTACTTC	CASSPQRGETQYF
TRBJ2-1	TRBV6-6	few	NA	TGTGCCAGCAGTTATGCCCGGGACTACAATGAGCAGTTCTTC	CASSYARDYNEQFF
TRBJ2-6	TRBV12-3/TRBV12-4	many	NA	TGTGCCAGCAGATCCAGGGATGGGGCCAACGTCCTGACTTTC	CASRSRDGANVLTF
TRBJ2-7	TRBV20-1	NA	TRBD2	TGCAGTGCTAGGGAAGGACTAGCGGGAGCCGCTGGGTATTACGAGCAGTACTTC	CSAREGLAGAAGYYEQYF
TRBJ1-5	TRBV11-2	NA	NA	TGTGCCAGCAGCTTAGATCGGGCTAATGGGCGCAATCAGCCCCAGCATTTT	CASSLDRANGRNQPQHF
TRBJ1-1	TRBV19	many	NA	TGTGCCAGTAGTACCAGGGCGGACACTGAAGCTTTCTTT	CASSTRADTEAFF